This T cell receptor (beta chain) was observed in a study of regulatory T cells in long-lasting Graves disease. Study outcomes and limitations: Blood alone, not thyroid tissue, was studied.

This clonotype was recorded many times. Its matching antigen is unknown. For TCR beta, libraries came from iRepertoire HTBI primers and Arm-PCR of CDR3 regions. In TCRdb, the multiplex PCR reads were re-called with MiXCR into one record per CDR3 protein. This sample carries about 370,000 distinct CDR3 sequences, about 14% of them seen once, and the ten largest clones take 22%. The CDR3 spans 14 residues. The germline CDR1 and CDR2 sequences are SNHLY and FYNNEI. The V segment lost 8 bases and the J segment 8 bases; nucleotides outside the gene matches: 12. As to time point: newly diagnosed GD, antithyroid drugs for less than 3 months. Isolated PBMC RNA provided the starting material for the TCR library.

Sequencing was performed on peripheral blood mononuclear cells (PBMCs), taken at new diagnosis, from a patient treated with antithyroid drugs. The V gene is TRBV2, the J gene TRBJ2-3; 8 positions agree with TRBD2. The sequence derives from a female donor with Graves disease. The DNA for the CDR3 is TGTGCCAGCTTCTTACGGGGGGGTCCAGGTACGCAGTATTTT. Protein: CASFLRGGPGTQYF. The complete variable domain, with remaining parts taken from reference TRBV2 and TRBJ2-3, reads EPEVTQTPSHQVTQMGQEVILRCVPISNHLYFYWYRQILGQKVEFLVSFYNNEISEKSEIFDDQFSVERPDGSNFTLKIRSTKLEDSAMYFCASFLRGGPGTQYFGPGTRLTVL.